This section outlines one T cell receptor (beta chain) sequence together with its context. No antigen is known for it. This sample was taken from a study of shared clonotypes between healthy human individuals. Study information: Donors, aged 18 to 49, were a couple of women and a few men. Findings and limits, study-wide: Several donors showed sharing of about 4.6% of naive CD4 clonotypes.

The V gene's germline CDR1 is MGHRA and CDR2 YSYEKL. The CDR3 is 18 residues long. With 1 base clipped from V and 0 bases from J, the junction kept 7 bases outside the gene matches. Clones were sequenced by immunoSEQ multiplex PCR, and TCRdb holds only the in-frame ones, with some missing. The profile shows about 95,000 clones, roughly 69% of them singletons. CD8 memory combined CD45RO+ cells with CCR7-negative CD45RA+ TemRA cells. J is TRBJ2-2 and V is TRBV4-1, with 8 bases that match TRBD1. Sequenced: memory CD8+ T cells sorted from blood. As to subset: CD45RO+ cells pooled with CCR7-negative TemRA cells. The source of this sequence is a man in his thirties or forties in good health. In nucleotides, the CDR3 is TGCGCCAGCAGCCAAGTCCCACAGGGGGAGGCGAACACCGGGGAGCTGTTTTTT. Translating it yields CASSQVPQGEANTGELFF.